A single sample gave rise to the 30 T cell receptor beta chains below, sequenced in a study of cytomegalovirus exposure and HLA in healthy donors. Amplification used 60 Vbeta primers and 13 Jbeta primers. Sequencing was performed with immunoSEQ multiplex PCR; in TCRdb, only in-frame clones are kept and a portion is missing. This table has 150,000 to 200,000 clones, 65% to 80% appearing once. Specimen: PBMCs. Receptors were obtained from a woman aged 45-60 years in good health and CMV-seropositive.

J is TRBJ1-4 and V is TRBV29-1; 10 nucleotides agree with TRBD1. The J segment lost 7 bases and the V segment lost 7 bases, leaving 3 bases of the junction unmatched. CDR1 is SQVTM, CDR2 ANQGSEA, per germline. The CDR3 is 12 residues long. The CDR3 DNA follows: TGCAGCGGACAGGGGGCGAGTGAAAAACTGTTTTTT. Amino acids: CSGQGASEKLFF.

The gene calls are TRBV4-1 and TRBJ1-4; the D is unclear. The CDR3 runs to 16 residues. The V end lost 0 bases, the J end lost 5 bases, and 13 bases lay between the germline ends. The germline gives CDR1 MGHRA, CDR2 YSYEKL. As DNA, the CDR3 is TGCGCCAGCAGCCAAGATCCCCCCTCCGCGAATGAAAAACTGTTTTTT. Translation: CASSQDPPSANEKLFF.

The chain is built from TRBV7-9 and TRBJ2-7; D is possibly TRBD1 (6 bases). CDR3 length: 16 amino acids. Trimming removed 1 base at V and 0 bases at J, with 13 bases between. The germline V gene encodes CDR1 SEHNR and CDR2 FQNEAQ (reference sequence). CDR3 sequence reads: CASSLVTGTLSYEQYF. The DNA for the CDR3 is TGTGCCAGCAGCTTAGTAACAGGGACACTCTCCTACGAGCAGTACTTC.

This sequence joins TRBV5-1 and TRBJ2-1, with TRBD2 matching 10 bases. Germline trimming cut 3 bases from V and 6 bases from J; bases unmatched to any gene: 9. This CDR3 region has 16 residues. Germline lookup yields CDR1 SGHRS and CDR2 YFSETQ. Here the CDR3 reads CASSWGGTSDGNEQFF. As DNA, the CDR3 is TGCGCCAGCAGCTGGGGGGGGACTAGCGACGGCAATGAGCAGTTCTTC.

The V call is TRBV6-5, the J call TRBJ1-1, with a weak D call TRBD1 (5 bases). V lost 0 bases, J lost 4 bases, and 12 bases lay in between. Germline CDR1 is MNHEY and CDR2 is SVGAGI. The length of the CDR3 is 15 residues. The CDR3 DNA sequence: TGTGCCAGCAGTTACTCTGGAGGGGCGGGCACTGAAGCTTTCTTT. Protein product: CASSYSGGAGTEAFF.

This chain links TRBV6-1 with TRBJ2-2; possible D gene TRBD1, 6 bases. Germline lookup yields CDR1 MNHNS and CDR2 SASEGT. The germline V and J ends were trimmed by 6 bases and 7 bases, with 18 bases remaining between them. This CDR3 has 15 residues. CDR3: CASSTFSRGFGELFF. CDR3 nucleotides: TGTGCCAGCAGCACTTTTAGCAGGGGTTTCGGGGAGCTGTTTTTT.

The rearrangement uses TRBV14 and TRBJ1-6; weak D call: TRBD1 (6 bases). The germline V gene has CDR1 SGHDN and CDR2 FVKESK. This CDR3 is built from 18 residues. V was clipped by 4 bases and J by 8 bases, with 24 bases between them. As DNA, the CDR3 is TGTGCCAGCAGCCGTATCCTGTCGTTGGGGGCGAGGGATTCACCCCTCCACTTT. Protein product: CASSRILSLGARDSPLHF. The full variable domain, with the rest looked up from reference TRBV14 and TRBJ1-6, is EAGVTQFPSHSVIEKGQTVTLRCDPISGHDNLYWYRRVMGKEIKFLLHFVKESKQDESGMPNNRFLAERTGGTYSTLKVQPAELEDSGVYFCASSRILSLGARDSPLHFGNGTRLTVT.

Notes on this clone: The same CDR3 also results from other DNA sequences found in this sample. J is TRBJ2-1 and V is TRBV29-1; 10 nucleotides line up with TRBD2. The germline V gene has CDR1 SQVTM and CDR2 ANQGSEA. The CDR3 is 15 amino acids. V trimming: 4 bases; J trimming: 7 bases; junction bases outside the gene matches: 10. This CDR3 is CSVVGWTSGRNEQFF. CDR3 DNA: TGCAGCGTTGTCGGTTGGACTAGCGGTCGTAATGAGCAGTTCTTC.

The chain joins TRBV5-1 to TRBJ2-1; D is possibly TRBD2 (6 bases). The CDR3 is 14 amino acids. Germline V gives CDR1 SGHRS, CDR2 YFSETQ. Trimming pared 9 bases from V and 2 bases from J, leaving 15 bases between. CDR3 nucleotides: TGCGCCACCTCACCGGGGGATGCCTACAATGAGCAGTTCTTC. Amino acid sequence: CATSPGDAYNEQFF.

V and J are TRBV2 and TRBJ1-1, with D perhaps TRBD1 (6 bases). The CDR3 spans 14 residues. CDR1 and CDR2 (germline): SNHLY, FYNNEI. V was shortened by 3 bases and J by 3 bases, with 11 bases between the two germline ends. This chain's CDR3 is CASSEKDSYTEAFF. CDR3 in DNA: TGTGCCAGCAGTGAGAAGGACAGCTACACTGAAGCTTTCTTT.

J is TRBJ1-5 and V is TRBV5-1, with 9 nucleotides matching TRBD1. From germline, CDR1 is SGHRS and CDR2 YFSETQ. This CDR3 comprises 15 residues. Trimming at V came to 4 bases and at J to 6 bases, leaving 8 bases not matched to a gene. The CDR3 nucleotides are TGCGCCAGCAGCCTAATGGGACAGGGCGGTCAGCCCCAGCATTTT. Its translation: CASSLMGQGGQPQHF.

CDR3 loop: CASSLERFSYEQYF. CDR3 nucleotide sequence: TGTGCCAGCAGCTTAGAGCGGTTTTCCTACGAGCAGTACTTC. The gene calls are TRBV11-2 and TRBJ2-7; unclear D gene. CDR3 length: 14 residues. Looked up from germline, CDR1 is SGHAT and CDR2 is FQNNGV. The ends were cut back, 0 bases at V and 1 base at J, with 7 bases in the middle.

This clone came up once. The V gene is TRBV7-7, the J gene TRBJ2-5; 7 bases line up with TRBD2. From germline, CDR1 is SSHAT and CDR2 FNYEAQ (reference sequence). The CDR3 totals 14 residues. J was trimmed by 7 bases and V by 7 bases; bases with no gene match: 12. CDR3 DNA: TGTGCCAGCACCGACCGTAGGACGGGAGGGACCCAGTACTTC. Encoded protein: CASTDRRTGGTQYF. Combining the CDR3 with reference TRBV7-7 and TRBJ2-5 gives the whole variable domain GAGVSQSPRYKVTKRGQDVTLRCDPISSHATLYWYQQALGQGPEFLTYFNYEAQPDKSGLPSDRFSAERPEGSISTLTIQRTEQRDSAMYRCASTDRRTGGTQYFGPGTRLLVL.

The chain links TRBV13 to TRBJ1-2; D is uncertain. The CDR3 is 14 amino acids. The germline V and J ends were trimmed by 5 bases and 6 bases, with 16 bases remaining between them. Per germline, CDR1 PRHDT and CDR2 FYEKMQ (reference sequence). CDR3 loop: CASSPRRPEDGYTF. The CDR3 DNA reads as TGTGCCAGCAGCCCGAGGCGGCCCGAGGATGGCTACACCTTC.

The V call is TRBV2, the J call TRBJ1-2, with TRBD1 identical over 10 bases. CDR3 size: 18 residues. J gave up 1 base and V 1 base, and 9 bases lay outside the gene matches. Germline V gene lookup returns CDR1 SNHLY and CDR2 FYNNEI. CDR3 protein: CASSEDSRDRGLNYGYTF. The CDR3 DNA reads TGTGCCAGCAGTGAAGATTCCCGAGACAGGGGGCTTAACTATGGCTACACCTTC.

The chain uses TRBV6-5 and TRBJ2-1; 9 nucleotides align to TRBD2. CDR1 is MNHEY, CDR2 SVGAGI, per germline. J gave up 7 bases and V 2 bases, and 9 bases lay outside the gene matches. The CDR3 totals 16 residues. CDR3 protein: CASSYGAGGYSNEQFF. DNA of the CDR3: TGTGCCAGCAGTTACGGCGCGGGGGGGTATAGTAATGAGCAGTTCTTC.

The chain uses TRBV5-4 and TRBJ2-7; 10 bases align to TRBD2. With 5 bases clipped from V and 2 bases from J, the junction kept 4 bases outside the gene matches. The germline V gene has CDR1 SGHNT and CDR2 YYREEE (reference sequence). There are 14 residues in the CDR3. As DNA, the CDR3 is TGTGCCAGCAGTAGCGGGGGGAATCCCTACGAGCAGTACTTC. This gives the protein CASSSGGNPYEQYF.

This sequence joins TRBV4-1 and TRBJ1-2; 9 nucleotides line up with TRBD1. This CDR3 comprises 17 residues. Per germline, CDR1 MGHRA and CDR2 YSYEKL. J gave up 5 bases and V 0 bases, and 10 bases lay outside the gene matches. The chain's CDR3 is CASSQDGGGTGPYGYTF. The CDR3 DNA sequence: TGCGCCAGCAGCCAAGATGGAGGTGGGACAGGGCCGTATGGCTACACCTTC.

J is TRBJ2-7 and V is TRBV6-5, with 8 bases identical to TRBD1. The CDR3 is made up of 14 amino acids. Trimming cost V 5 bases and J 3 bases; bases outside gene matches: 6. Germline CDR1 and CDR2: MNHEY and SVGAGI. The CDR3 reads CASSERTGNYEQYF. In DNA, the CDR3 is TGTGCCAGCAGTGAGAGGACAGGGAACTACGAGCAGTACTTC.

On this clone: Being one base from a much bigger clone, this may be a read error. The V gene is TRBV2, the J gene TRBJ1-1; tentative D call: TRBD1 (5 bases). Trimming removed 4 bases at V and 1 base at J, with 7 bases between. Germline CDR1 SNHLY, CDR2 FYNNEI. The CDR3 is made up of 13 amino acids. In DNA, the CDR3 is TGTGCCAGCAGTGGGACATGGAACACTGAAGCTTTCTTT. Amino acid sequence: CASSGTWNTEAFF.

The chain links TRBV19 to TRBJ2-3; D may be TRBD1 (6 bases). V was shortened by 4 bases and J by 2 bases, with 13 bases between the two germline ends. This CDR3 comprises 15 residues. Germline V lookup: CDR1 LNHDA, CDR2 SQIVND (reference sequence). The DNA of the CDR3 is TGTGCCAGTAGTACCGTGACAGGCCTCACAGATACGCAGTATTTT. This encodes CASSTVTGLTDTQYF.

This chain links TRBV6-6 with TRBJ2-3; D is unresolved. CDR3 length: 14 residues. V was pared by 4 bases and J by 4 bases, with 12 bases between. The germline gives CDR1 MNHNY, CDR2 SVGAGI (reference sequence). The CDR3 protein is CASSSPGAPDTQYF. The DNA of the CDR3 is TGTGCCAGCAGTTCCCCCGGTGCTCCAGATACGCAGTATTTT.

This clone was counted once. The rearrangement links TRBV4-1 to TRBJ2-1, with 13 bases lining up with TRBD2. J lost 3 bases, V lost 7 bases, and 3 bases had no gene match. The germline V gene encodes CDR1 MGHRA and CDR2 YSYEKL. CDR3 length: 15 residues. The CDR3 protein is CASTGLAGFYNEQFF. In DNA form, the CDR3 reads TGCGCCAGCACGGGACTAGCGGGGTTCTACAATGAGCAGTTCTTC.

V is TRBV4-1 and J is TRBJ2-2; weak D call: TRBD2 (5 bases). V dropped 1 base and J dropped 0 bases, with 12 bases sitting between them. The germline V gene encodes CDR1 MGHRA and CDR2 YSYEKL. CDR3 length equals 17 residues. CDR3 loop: CASSQGALVTNTGELFF. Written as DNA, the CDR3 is TGCGCCAGCAGCCAAGGCGCACTAGTTACGAACACCGGGGAGCTGTTTTTT.

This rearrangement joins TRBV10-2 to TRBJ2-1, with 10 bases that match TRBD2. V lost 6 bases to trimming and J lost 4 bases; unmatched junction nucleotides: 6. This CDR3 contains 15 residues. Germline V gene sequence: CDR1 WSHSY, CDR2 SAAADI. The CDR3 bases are TGCGCCAGCAGCGGGACTAGCGCGGAGTACAATGAGCAGTTCTTC. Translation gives CASSGTSAEYNEQFF.

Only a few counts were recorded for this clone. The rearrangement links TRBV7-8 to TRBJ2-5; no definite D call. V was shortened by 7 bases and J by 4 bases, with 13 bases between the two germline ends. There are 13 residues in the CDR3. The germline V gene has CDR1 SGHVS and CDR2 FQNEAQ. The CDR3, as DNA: TGTGCCAGCACCCGCTCACTCACAGAGACCCAGTACTTC. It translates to CASTRSLTETQYF.

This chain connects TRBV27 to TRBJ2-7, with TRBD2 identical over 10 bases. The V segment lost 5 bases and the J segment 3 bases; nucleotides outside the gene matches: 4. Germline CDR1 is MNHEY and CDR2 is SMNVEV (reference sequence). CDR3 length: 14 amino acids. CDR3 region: CASSRTSGIYEQYF. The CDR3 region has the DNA TGTGCCAGCAGTAGGACTAGCGGTATCTACGAGCAGTACTTC.

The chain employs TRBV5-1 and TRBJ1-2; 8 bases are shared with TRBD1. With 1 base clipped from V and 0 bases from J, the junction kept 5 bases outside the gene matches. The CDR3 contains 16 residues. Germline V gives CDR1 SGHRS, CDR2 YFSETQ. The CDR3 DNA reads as TGCGCCAGCAGCTTGACAGGGGGAAACTCTAACTATGGCTACACCTTC. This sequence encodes CASSLTGGNSNYGYTF.

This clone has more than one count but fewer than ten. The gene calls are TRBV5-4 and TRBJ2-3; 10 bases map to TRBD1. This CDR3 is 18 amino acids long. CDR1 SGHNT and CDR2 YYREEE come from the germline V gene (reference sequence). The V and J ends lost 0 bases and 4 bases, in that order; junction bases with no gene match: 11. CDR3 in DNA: TGTGCCAGCAGCTTGGACTCGGTTCGGGACAGGGGATCAGATACGCAGTATTTT. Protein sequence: CASSLDSVRDRGSDTQYF.

The CDR3: CASRPRGAFTDTQYF. CDR3 in DNA: TGTGCCAGCAGACCACGGGGGGCCTTCACAGATACGCAGTATTTT. The rearrangement links TRBV7-8 to TRBJ2-3, with a weak D call TRBD2 (7 bases). The germline CDR1 and CDR2 sequences are SGHVS and FQNEAQ. Trimming shortened V by 6 bases and J by 2 bases, and 15 bases separated the two germline ends. The CDR3 totals 15 residues.